These 25 T cell receptor beta chains were all obtained from the same sample, sequenced in a study of beta chain features in type 1 diabetes. Study-level findings and limits: Moderate yet significant TCRB CDR3 shortening was seen in Type 1 diabetes patients in all four CD4+ subsets.

Their antigen targets remain unknown. Sequencing targeted expressed TCRB transcripts, as all isolated RNA had been reverse transcribed. Clones were read by immunoSEQ multiplex PCR, and TCRdb kept only the in-frame ones, dropping some. Of 600,000 to 750,000 clones in the sample, roughly 12% were seen once. Source material: naive CD4+ T cells from blood. These receptors came from a man aged 30-40 years with type 1 diabetes.

CDR3 loop: CASSPRRNPPEAFF. The CDR3 DNA follows: TGTGCCAGCAGCCCCCGAAGGAATCCGCCTGAAGCTTTCTTT. The chain combines TRBV9 with TRBJ1-1; D gene ambiguous. V was shortened by 4 bases and J by 6 bases, with 16 bases between the two germline ends. The CDR3 sequence is 14 residues long. Germline-derived CDR1 and CDR2 are SGDLS and YYNGEE.

This clone has just a few counts. This same CDR3 is encoded by further DNA sequences in the sample. The V and J genes are TRBV28 and TRBJ2-3; 9 positions agree with TRBD2. CDR3 length: 16 residues. Germline lookup yields CDR1 MDHEN and CDR2 SYDVKM. The V and J ends lost 2 bases and 1 base, in that order; junction bases with no gene match: 4. The CDR3 spells CASSLAASGGTDTQYF. The CDR3 DNA is TGTGCCAGCAGTTTAGCGGCTAGCGGGGGCACAGATACGCAGTATTTT.

The chain is built from TRBV28 and TRBJ1-5; D gene ambiguous. CDR1 is MDHEN, CDR2 SYDVKM, per germline. The CDR3 has 13 residues. The V gene lost 4 bases and the J gene lost 2 bases, with 6 bases spanning the gap. The CDR3 DNA sequence: TGTGCCAGCAGTTGGCACGGCAATCAGCCCCAGCATTTT. Translating gives CASSWHGNQPQHF.

The sample holds a few counts of this clone. The gene calls are TRBV20-1 and TRBJ1-1; tentatively, D is TRBD1 (6 bases). The CDR3 covers 11 residues. CDR1 and CDR2 (germline): DFQATT, SNEGSKA (reference sequence). Trimming took off 2 bases at V and 8 bases at J, with 9 bases between the two ends. The CDR3 is CSARKQGEAFF. CDR3 in DNA: TGCAGTGCTAGAAAACAGGGAGAAGCTTTCTTT.

The table lists this clone with a few counts. The rearrangement links TRBV18 to TRBJ2-7; TRBD1 matches 9 bases. The CDR3 is made up of 14 amino acids. Germline lookup yields CDR1 KGHSH and CDR2 LQKENI. V lost 0 bases and J lost 3; bases outside the gene matches: 0. CDR3 nucleotides: TGTGCCAGCTCACCACCGACAGGGGGCTACGAGCAGTACTTC. Translated: CASSPPTGGYEQYF. The variable domain in full, completed from reference TRBV18 and TRBJ2-7, reads NAGVMQNPRHLVRRRGQEARLRCSPMKGHSHVYWYRQLPEEGLKFMVYLQKENIIDESGMPKERFSAEFPKEGPSILRIQQVVRGDSAAYFCASSPPTGGYEQYFGPGTRLTVT.

V is TRBV15 and J is TRBJ1-3; no firm D call. Per the germline V gene, CDR1 is LNHNV and CDR2 is YYDKDF (reference sequence). With 0 bases removed from V and 0 bases from J, the gap between germline ends came to 15 bases. The CDR3 is made up of 18 amino acids. The CDR3 nucleotides are TGTGCCACCAGCAGAGACGTCGACGGACGAATCTCTGGAAACACCATATATTTT. It specifies CATSRDVDGRISGNTIYF.

The gene calls are TRBV5-6 and TRBJ2-1, with D possibly called TRBD1 or TRBD2 (5 bases each). This CDR3 is built from 14 residues. CDR1 is SGHDT, CDR2 YYEEEE, per germline. The V and J ends lost 0 bases and 8 bases respectively, with 12 bases between them. The DNA for the CDR3 is TGTGCCAGCAGCTTGGTGGCAGGGACCCATGAGCAGTTCTTC. This gives the protein CASSLVAGTHEQFF.

This clone was seen a few times. The CDR3 DNA is TGCGCCAGCAGCTCGAACGGACAGGCTTACTCTGGGGCCAACGTCCTGACTTTC. It is translated as CASSSNGQAYSGANVLTF. The chain joins TRBV5-1 to TRBJ2-6, with 7 bases identical to TRBD1. The J segment lost 0 bases and the V segment lost 3 bases, leaving 9 bases of the junction unmatched. The CDR3 runs 18 residues. Looked up from germline, CDR1 is SGHRS and CDR2 is YFSETQ.

This clone has only a few counts. The genes are TRBV7-9 and TRBJ1-6, with D unresolved. The CDR3 consists of 14 residues. The germline CDR1 and CDR2 sequences are SEHNR and FQNEAQ (reference sequence). The germline V and J ends were trimmed by 2 bases and 9 bases, with 11 bases remaining between them. For the CDR3, the DNA is TGTGCCAGCAGCTTAATTGGTGTCGTTTCACCCCTCCACTTT. Its translation is CASSLIGVVSPLHF. The entire variable domain, with the rest obtained from reference TRBV7-9 and TRBJ1-6, is as follows: DTGVSQNPRHKITKRGQNVTFRCDPISEHNRLYWYRQTLGQGPEFLTYFQNEAQLEKSRLLSDRFSAERPKGSFSTLEIQRTEQGDSAMYLCASSLIGVVSPLHFGNGTRLTVT.

This clone appeared a few times. The rearrangement links TRBV28 to TRBJ1-2, with 10 bases that match TRBD1. The CDR3 totals 15 residues. Germline lookup yields CDR1 MDHEN and CDR2 SYDVKM. Germline trimming cut 6 bases from V and 7 bases from J; bases unmatched to any gene: 11. The CDR3 region has the DNA TGTGCCAGCAGCGGCCCGGGACGGACAGGGGGTGGCTACACCTTC. This translates into CASSGPGRTGGGYTF.

This clone has just a few counts. The chain employs TRBV7-9 and TRBJ2-1; tentative D call: TRBD2 (6 bases). The CDR3 sequence is 12 residues long. Germline V gene sequence: CDR1 SEHNR, CDR2 FQNEAQ (reference sequence). The V end was cut by 5 bases, the J end by 8 bases, with 10 bases between. CDR3: CASSVGGYEQFF. The CDR3 DNA reads TGTGCCAGCAGCGTAGGAGGGTATGAGCAGTTCTTC.

This sequence joins TRBV7-9 and TRBJ2-3; D might be TRBD2 (5 bases). V lost 6 bases and J 7 bases, leaving 11 bases between the germline ends. This CDR3 has 12 amino acids. Germline CDR1 SEHNR, CDR2 FQNEAQ (reference sequence). CDR3 DNA: TGTGCCAGCAGTCAAGGGAGTCATACGCAGTATTTT. Its translation: CASSQGSHTQYF.

This sequence joins TRBV29-1 and TRBJ1-2; D gene ambiguous. The V and J ends lost 0 bases and 3 bases respectively, with 5 bases between them. The germline V gene has CDR1 SQVTM and CDR2 ANQGSEA. The CDR3 is made up of 12 amino acids. The CDR3 DNA sequence: TGCAGCGTTGAAGACCCGTACTATGGCTACACCTTC. Translation gives CSVEDPYYGYTF.

This chain uses TRBV5-4 with TRBJ1-4; D is uncertain. The CDR3 is 13 residues long. V shed 0 bases and J shed 5 bases, with 5 bases lying between them. Per the germline V gene, CDR1 is SGHNT and CDR2 is YYREEE (reference sequence). CDR3 coding DNA: TGTGCCAGCAGCTTGGGCAGCAATGAAAAACTGTTTTTT. As protein: CASSLGSNEKLFF.

This chain links TRBV7-8 with TRBJ2-2; D not resolved. V dropped 1 base and J dropped 3 bases, with 12 bases sitting between them. This CDR3 contains 16 residues. The germline V gene encodes CDR1 SGHVS and CDR2 FQNEAQ. The CDR3 spells CASSLVVGRDTGELFF. The CDR3 nucleotides are TGTGCCAGCAGCTTAGTGGTTGGTAGGGACACCGGGGAGCTGTTTTTT. Supplemented by reference TRBV7-8 and TRBJ2-2, the full variable domain reads GAGVSQSPRYKVAKRGQDVALRCDPISGHVSLFWYQQALGQGPEFLTYFQNEAQLDKSGLPSDRFFAERPEGSVSTLKIQRTQQEDSAVYLCASSLVVGRDTGELFFGEGSRLTVL.

The CDR3 spells CASSSPAGLLQETQYF. The CDR3, as DNA: TGTGCCAGCAGTTCCCCAGCGGGGCTCCTGCAAGAGACCCAGTACTTC. The chain is built from TRBV6-6 and TRBJ2-5; TRBD2 matches at 7 bases. V was pared by 4 bases and J by 2 bases, with 10 bases of the junction left unmatched. The germline V gene has CDR1 MNHNY and CDR2 SVGAGI (reference sequence). The CDR3 is 16 amino acids.

Many counts were recorded for this clone. The chain has TRBV14 and TRBJ2-1, with D unclear. The CDR3 consists of 11 residues. Germline V gene data show CDR1 as SGHDN and CDR2 as FVKESK. V was trimmed by 2 bases and J by 10 bases, leaving 6 bases between them. Here the CDR3 DNA reads TGTGCCAGCAGCCAAAGCAGCGAGCAGTTCTTC. Translation: CASSQSSEQFF.

The CDR3, as DNA: TGTGCCAGCAGCCAGGGGACAGGTAGTGAGGAACTGTTTTTT. This translates into CASSQGTGSEELFF. The rearrangement uses TRBV7-6 and TRBJ1-4; TRBD1 matches 8 bases. Germline V gene data show CDR1 as SGHVS and CDR2 as FNYEAQ. With 5 bases clipped from V and 12 bases from J, the junction kept 11 bases outside the gene matches. The length of the CDR3 is 14 residues.

The CDR3, as DNA: TGTGCCAGCAGTTTGGCGGGGGACCGAAATGAGCAGTTCTTC. It specifies CASSLAGDRNEQFF. The rearrangement links TRBV28 to TRBJ2-1; TRBD2 aligns across 7 bases. This CDR3 region has 14 residues. Germline V gene data show CDR1 as MDHEN and CDR2 as SYDVKM. Trimming took 3 bases from V and 7 from J; bases not matched to a gene: 6.

A few counts support this clone. The identical CDR3 is also encoded by other nucleotide sequences in the sample. The chain combines TRBV19 with TRBJ1-1; possibly TRBD1 for D (6 bases). The length of the CDR3 is 13 residues. V was trimmed by 8 bases and J by 4 bases, leaving 14 bases between them. Per germline, CDR1 LNHDA and CDR2 SQIVND (reference sequence). The CDR3 DNA reads TGTGCCAGTTCTACAACAGGGCCCACTGAAGCTTTCTTT. This translates into CASSTTGPTEAFF.

This clone has just a few counts. The chain has TRBV30 and TRBJ2-3; either TRBD1 or TRBD2 may fit D (5 bases each). Germline loops: CDR1 GTSNPN, CDR2 SVGIG (reference sequence). The ends were cut back, 1 base at V and 6 bases at J, with 11 bases in the middle. The CDR3 runs to 13 residues. The CDR3 DNA is TGTGCCTGGAGTGGGGCAGGGACCGATACGCAGTATTTT. Its protein product is CAWSGAGTDTQYF.

This clone occurred a few times. The rearrangement joins TRBV15 to TRBJ1-2; 10 bases are shared with TRBD1. Germline V gene data show CDR1 as LNHNV and CDR2 as YYDKDF (reference sequence). After removal of 1 base from V and 4 bases from J, the junction contained 6 bases not matched to a gene. CDR3 length equals 16 residues. CDR3 bases: TGTGCCACCAGCAGAGCCGGGACAGGGGTGGTCTATGGCTACACCTTC. Its translation is CATSRAGTGVVYGYTF.

This clone has more than one count but fewer than ten. The chain combines TRBV6-1 with TRBJ2-5; the D is unclear. The CDR3 sequence is 14 residues long. V was clipped by 1 base and J by 4 bases, with 10 bases between them. The germline V gene encodes CDR1 MNHNS and CDR2 SASEGT. This chain's CDR3 is CASSEVPGPETQYF. CDR3 DNA: TGTGCCAGCAGTGAAGTGCCGGGTCCAGAGACCCAGTACTTC.

In its sample, this clone was seen a few times. The chain carries TRBV9 and TRBJ1-2; D call uncertain. The CDR3 covers 13 residues. The V gene's germline CDR1 is SGDLS and CDR2 YYNGEE. Trimming stripped 0 bases from V and 4 bases from J, with 7 bases between. The CDR3 DNA is TGTGCCAGCAGCGTAGGATTAGGCTATGGCTACACCTTC. This gives the protein CASSVGLGYGYTF.

The chain has TRBV7-9 and TRBJ1-2, with D maybe TRBD1 (6 bases). The CDR3 consists of 12 residues. V was cut by 5 bases and J by 4 bases, with 8 bases left in between. CDR1 SEHNR and CDR2 FQNEAQ come from the germline V gene (reference sequence). In DNA form, the CDR3 reads TGTGCCAGCAGCCGGGACACCTATGGCTACACCTTC. As protein: CASSRDTYGYTF.